Listed below are T cell receptor beta chains from one sample, sequenced in a study of memory CD4+ T cells and cytomegalovirus serostatus. Sequencing was performed with immunoSEQ multiplex PCR; in TCRdb, only in-frame clones are kept and a portion is missing. Of 60,000 to 70,000 clones in the sample, 60% to 85% were seen once. The material sequenced was memory CD4+ T cells from blood. The source is an adult in good health and CMV-seropositive. The CDR3 runs from the conserved cysteine through the conserved F or W. The order of the fields is clone size, CDR3 length, V gene, J gene, D gene, CDR3 protein, CDR3 DNA. D genes are given only for firm matches. A row's size may be missing; if present it is once, few, many or a size class.

>few|15|TRBV7-2|TRBJ2-7|TRBD2
CASSRTSGRSYEQYF
TGTGCCAGCAGCCGGACTAGCGGGAGGTCCTACGAGCAGTACTTC
>once|13|TRBV19|TRBJ1-5|NA
CASSTRVGMPQHF
TGTGCCAGTAGTACCCGGGTAGGTATGCCCCAGCATTTT
>once|14|TRBV19|TRBJ2-7|NA
CASSPRRTSYEQYF
TGTGCCAGTAGCCCCAGAAGAACCTCCTACGAGCAGTACTTC
>NA|17|TRBV15|TRBJ1-2|NA
CATSSSRGLRANYGYTF
TGTGCCACCAGCAGTAGTCGGGGGCTCCGAGCTAACTATGGCTACACCTTC
>NA|16|TRBV5-1|TRBJ2-1|TRBD2
CASSSELAGLYNEQFF
TGCGCCAGCAGCTCCGAGCTAGCGGGGCTTTACAATGAGCAGTTCTTC
>NA|14|TRBV19|TRBJ1-3|NA
CATAFGPSGNTIYF
TGTGCCACTGCCTTTGGGCCCTCTGGAAACACCATATATTTT
>few|14|TRBV30|TRBJ1-5|NA
CAWSRSRGNQPQHF
TGTGCCTGGAGTAGATCAAGGGGCAATCAGCCCCAGCATTTT
>NA|17|TRBV11-3|TRBJ2-1|TRBD2
CASSLVSLGTSGDEQFF
TGTGCCAGCAGCTTAGTGAGTCTTGGGACTAGCGGGGATGAGCAGTTCTTC
>NA|15|TRBV7-8|TRBJ1-6|NA
CASSPHLGQGSPLHF
TGTGCCAGCAGCCCACATCTGGGCCAAGGCTCACCCCTCCACTTT
>NA|11|TRBV20-1|TRBJ2-5|NA
CSGLGVETQYF
TGCAGTGGTCTGGGGGTGGAGACCCAGTACTTC
>NA|12|TRBV28|TRBJ1-2|NA
CASSFKGDGYTF
TGTGCCAGCAGTTTCAAAGGGGATGGCTACACCTTC
>NA|14|TRBV29-1|TRBJ1-1|NA
CSVEDPGGKGKAFF
TGCAGCGTTGAAGATCCCGGGGGAAAAGGAAAAGCTTTCTTT
>NA|14|TRBV2|TRBJ1-2|TRBD1
CASSAGTGISGYTF
TGTGCCAGCAGTGCGGGGACAGGGATTAGTGGCTACACCTTC
>NA|15|TRBV27|TRBJ2-7|TRBD1
CASSWGTGMPHEQYF
TGTGCCAGCAGTTGGGGGACAGGGATGCCCCACGAGCAGTACTTC
>NA|14|TRBV18|TRBJ1-2|NA
CASSPSGKLWGYTF
TGTGCCAGCTCACCATCCGGAAAGCTATGGGGCTACACCTTC
>NA|13|TRBV28|TRBJ1-2|NA
CASRPLEVRGYTF
TGTGCCAGCAGGCCCCTGGAGGTTCGTGGCTACACCTTC
>NA|14|TRBV11-3|TRBJ1-1|NA
CASSLGIGNTEAFF
TGTGCCAGCAGCCTCGGTATAGGGAACACTGAAGCTTTCTTT
>NA|15|TRBV6-1|TRBJ1-1|TRBD1
CASRPTGGVETEAFF
TGTGCCAGCAGGCCCACAGGGGGCGTAGAAACTGAAGCTTTCTTT
>NA|13|TRBV29-1|TRBJ1-1|TRBD1
CSAGGQINTEAFF
TGCAGCGCCGGGGGACAGATAAACACTGAAGCTTTCTTT
>once|14|TRBV19|TRBJ2-7|TRBD1
CASSTRDRVYEQYF
TGTGCCAGTAGTACCCGGGACAGGGTGTACGAGCAGTACTTC
>NA|17|TRBV4-3|TRBJ2-1|NA
CASSFTPGGPAYNEQFF
TGCGCCAGCAGCTTCACCCCTGGCGGGCCGGCCTACAATGAGCAGTTCTTC
>NA|12|TRBV28|TRBJ2-7|NA
CASSFGQREQYF
TGTGCCAGCAGTTTTGGACAGAGGGAGCAGTACTTC
>once|14|TRBV7-2|TRBJ2-1|TRBD2
CASSLLLAGNEQFF
TGTGCCAGCAGCTTATTACTAGCGGGGAATGAGCAGTTCTTC
>once|14|TRBV10-3|TRBJ2-3|TRBD1
CAIRDDRGTDTQYF
TGTGCCATCAGGGATGACAGGGGCACAGATACGCAGTATTTT
>NA|13|TRBV2|TRBJ2-7|TRBD1
CASRRGQPNEQYF
TGTGCCAGCAGGAGGGGACAGCCTAACGAGCAGTACTTC
>few|15|TRBV9|TRBJ2-5|NA
CASSSRLGVGETQYF
TGTGCCAGCAGCTCCCGTCTAGGGGTGGGGGAGACCCAGTACTTC
>few|18|TRBV7-9|TRBJ2-7|TRBD2
CASSWGLAGASFSSEQYF
TGTGCCAGCAGCTGGGGACTAGCGGGGGCCTCTTTTTCGTCCGAGCAGTACTTC
>NA|15|TRBV15|TRBJ1-6|NA
CATSSRTASGSPLHF
TGTGCCACCAGCTCTCGGACAGCGAGTGGTTCACCCCTCCACTTT
>NA|15|TRBV5-5|TRBJ1-5|TRBD1
CASSGLGQSNQPQHF
TGTGCCAGCAGCGGTCTGGGACAGAGCAATCAGCCCCAGCATTTT
>NA|15|TRBV6-6|TRBJ2-2|NA
CASRAGTKTTGELFF
TGTGCCAGCAGGGCCGGGACCAAAACCACCGGGGAGCTGTTTTTT
>NA|13|TRBV11-2|TRBJ1-2|NA
CASSFTGRDGYTF
TGTGCCAGCAGCTTTACGGGGCGAGACGGCTACACCTTC
>NA|14|TRBV4-2|TRBJ2-7|NA
CASSIRTGFYEQYF
TGTGCCAGCAGCATTCGGACGGGATTCTACGAGCAGTACTTC
>NA|14|TRBV2|TRBJ1-1|TRBD1
CASRRDRGETEAFF
TGTGCCAGCAGAAGGGACAGGGGAGAGACTGAAGCTTTCTTT
>few|16|TRBV5-1|TRBJ2-1|TRBD2
CASSLVIAGGDNEQFF
TGCGCCAGCAGCTTGGTAATAGCGGGAGGGGACAATGAGCAGTTCTTC
>NA|14|TRBV10-2|TRBJ2-2|TRBD1
CASSGQGRTGELFF
TGCGCCAGCAGTGGACAGGGGAGGACCGGGGAGCTGTTTTTT
>NA|13|TRBV30|TRBJ2-3|NA
CAWRPAWEDTQYF
TGTGCCTGGAGGCCGGCCTGGGAGGATACGCAGTATTTT
>NA|16|TRBV7-8|TRBJ2-1|TRBD2
CASSLDGLAGGNGQFF
TGTGCCAGCAGCTTAGATGGACTAGCGGGGGGGAATGGGCAGTTCTTC
>NA|15|TRBV7-8|TRBJ1-1|NA
CASSPEAKVVAEAFF
TGTGCCAGCAGCCCCGAGGCGAAAGTGGTAGCTGAAGCTTTCTTT
>NA|12|TRBV30|TRBJ2-7|NA
CAWSVGRYEQYF
TGTGCCTGGAGTGTGGGACGCTACGAGCAGTACTTC
>few|12|TRBV28|TRBJ1-2|TRBD1
CASRPGGEGYTF
TGTGCCAGCAGACCAGGGGGGGAAGGCTACACCTTC